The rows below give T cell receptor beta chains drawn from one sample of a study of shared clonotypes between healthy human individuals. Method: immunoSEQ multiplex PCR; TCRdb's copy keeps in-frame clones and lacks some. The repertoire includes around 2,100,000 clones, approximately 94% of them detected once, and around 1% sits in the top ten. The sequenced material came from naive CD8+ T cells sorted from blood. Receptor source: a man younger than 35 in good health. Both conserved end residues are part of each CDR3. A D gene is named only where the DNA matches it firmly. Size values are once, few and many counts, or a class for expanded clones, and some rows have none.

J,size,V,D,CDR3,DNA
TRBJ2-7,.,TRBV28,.,CASSFRGNYEQYF,TGTGCCAGCAGTTTTCGGGGGAACTACGAGCAGTACTTC
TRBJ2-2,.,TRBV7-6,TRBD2,CASSLLAGGPSGTGELFF,TGTGCCAGCAGCTTGCTAGCGGGAGGGCCGTCGGGCACCGGGGAGCTGTTTTTT
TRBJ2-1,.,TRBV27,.,CASISNTNNEQFF,TGTGCCAGCATATCTAACACGAACAATGAGCAGTTCTTC
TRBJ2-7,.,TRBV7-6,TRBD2,CASSPGLAGATEQYF,TGTGCCAGCAGCCCCGGACTAGCGGGAGCGACCGAGCAGTACTTC
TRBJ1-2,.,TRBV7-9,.,CASSLVGRDGANYGYTF,TGTGCCAGCAGCTTAGTGGGACGGGACGGAGCTAACTATGGCTACACCTTC
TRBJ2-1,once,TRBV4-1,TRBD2,CASRAPGLLINEQFF,TGCGCCAGCAGAGCCCCGGGACTACTAATAAATGAGCAGTTCTTC
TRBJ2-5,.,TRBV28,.,CASSQGFQETQYF,TGTGCCAGCAGCCAGGGGTTCCAAGAGACCCAGTACTTC
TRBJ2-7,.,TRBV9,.,CASSPQSRPEQYF,TGTGCCAGCAGCCCTCAAAGTCGTCCCGAGCAGTACTTC
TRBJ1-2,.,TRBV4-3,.,CASSQEAGDLPYGYTF,TGCGCCAGCAGCCAAGAAGCTGGGGACCTTCCCTATGGCTACACCTTC
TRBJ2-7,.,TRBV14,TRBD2,CASSQFTSGSYEQYF,TGTGCCAGCAGCCAATTCACTAGCGGGAGCTACGAGCAGTACTTC